This T cell receptor beta chain was captured in a study of T cell responses to AZD1222 COVID-19 vaccine. Whole-study results and caveats: Mostly white British, mostly female donors; authors suggested clonal diversity may be underestimated. A reported finding is that nearly half of spike-specific TCRs target unmutated variant regions. There were vaccine-associated CD4 TCRs across spike, dominant at 160-218 and 743-854.

V was clipped by 5 bases and J by 3 bases; unmatched bases: 6. This CDR3 has 16 amino acids. Germline loops: CDR1 LNHDA, CDR2 SQIVND (reference sequence). TCRdb keeps only in-frame clones here, not all; method: immunoSEQ multiplex PCR. The profile covers approximately 140,000 clones, with roughly 89% appearing a single time and 6.5% to 8% taken by the ten largest. As regards this clone: The antigen is not known.

The origin of this receptor is an adult who received the MenACWY meningococcal vaccine as a control. The starting material was peripheral blood, obtained 28 days after the second dose of the MenACWY control vaccine. The chain couples TRBV19 to TRBJ2-7; 14 bases match TRBD2. The CDR3 DNA follows: TGTGCCAGTAGTTATTCCGGGACTAGCGGGAGCTACGAGCAGTACTTC. This sequence encodes CASSYSGTSGSYEQYF. Together with reference TRBV19 and TRBJ2-7, the CDR3 gives the full variable domain: DGGITQSPKYLFRKEGQNVTLSCEQNLNHDAMYWYRQDPGQGLRLIYYSQIVNDFQKGDIAEGYSVSREKKESFPLTVTSAQKNPTAFYLCASSYSGTSGSYEQYFGPGTRLTVT.